This T cell receptor (beta chain) was sequenced during a study of post-analysis software for immune sequencing data (dated by TCRdb to the mid-2010s). General notes on the study: Recorded disease courses included relapsing-remitting, secondary progressive and progressive-relapsing multiple sclerosis, with some patients lacking subtype annotation. Patient repertoires were compared against 11 to 12 previously published healthy control repertoires from donors aged about 6 to 27 years. A subset of samples was prepared in parallel using single-end sample barcoding, then pooled and co-amplified after Illumina adapter ligation.

To demonstrate the VDJtools post-analysis software, TCR beta repertoires were profiled from the peripheral blood of 10 to 15 young patients with multiple sclerosis. The patients with multiple sclerosis were children and adolescents between 6 and 15 years of age. Taken from the germline V gene, the CDR1 and CDR2 loops are SGHVT and SQSDAQ. The CDR3 holds 17 amino acids from the cysteine to the phenylalanine. Only CDR3 DNA remains: 51 bases, in frame from the first base. Ends trimmed: V by 2 bases, J by 4 bases; bases unmatched to a gene: 6. This clonotype was picked up one time. It lacks a known antigen. The sample holds no much larger clone one base away, and base qualities are not on file. Broad study findings and their caveats: Significantly higher frequencies in patients than in controls were found for roughly 5 TRBV segments, including TRBV5-6, TRBV5-1 and TRBV20-1. Strong co-clustering of samples prepared in the same batch was shown by direct clustering with F measure, prompting a batch-effect correction. Compared with controls, multiple sclerosis patients had significantly lower normalized Chao1 diversity, a finding suggesting substantial peripheral T-cell clonal expansion. The control group was slightly older than the multiple sclerosis patient group.

The library was made by PCR. This sample was sequenced with an Illumina HiSeq 2500. To reduce PCR and sequencing biases, unique molecular identifiers were built into the TCR beta cDNA libraries. Per 1 to 10 million input T cells, approximately 500,000 cDNA molecules were obtained, such that each molecule approximated one T cell. The patient libraries were prepared and sequenced using the same protocol as the earlier healthy control dataset. Within a given batch, samples were prepared together, multiplexed and sequenced on the same HiSeq lane. The published analysis was carried out like this. Raw barcoded reads were processed with MIGEC, discarding single-read molecular identifier groups before consensus assembly and CDR3 extraction. Clonotype tables were post-analysed with VDJtools, normalizing diversity by down-sampling all datasets to the smallest sample size. In repertoire overlap clustering, CDR3 amino acid sequences, but not nucleotide sequences, were matched to correct batch-related cross-sample contamination. In TCRdb, the public reads were trimmed at Q25 with fastp and aligned with MiXCR, with productive beta chains retained. Entries are consolidated by CDR3 protein sequence, retaining the most common genes and DNA. TCRdb's processing, not the authors', yielded these V and J calls. This sample holds about 460,000 distinct CDR3 sequences; nearly 45% were observed only once. The ten largest account for around 10% of the sample.

This TCR derives from a girl aged 5 to 17 with multiple sclerosis. The chain is assembled from TRBV7-4 and TRBJ2-7; 15 central nucleotides agree with TRBD2. Sequencing used blood. The CDR3 has the sequence CASSLRGTSGRQYEQYF. DNA sequence: TGTGCCAGCAGCTTAAGGGGGACTAGCGGGAGGCAGTACGAGCAGTACTTC.